Following are 13 T cell receptor beta chains from one sample sequenced in a study of response to subunit inactivated influenza vaccine. Using its own MiXCR run on the RT-PCR reads, TCRdb lists one record per CDR3 protein. Among more than 450,000 distinct CDR3 sequences listed, over 9% were seen once. This same sample was also taken into another study, of T cells expressing NK-cell markers. That investigation notes: In generating TCR beta cDNA, 5'RACE template switching with UMIs was used.

The sequencing here drew on PBMCs from blood, taken on the day of vaccination. These receptors all stem from a man aged 45-65 years who received an inactivated influenza vaccine.

This clonotype was picked up a small number of times. This chain uses TRBV7-9 with TRBJ2-5, with a tentative D call TRBD2 (6 bases). Germline V gene data show CDR1 as SEHNR and CDR2 as FQNEAQ (reference sequence). The CDR3 loop spans 14 amino acids. Trimming removed 5 bases at V and 5 bases at J, with 15 bases between. CDR3 DNA sequence: TGTGCCAGCAGCCGCTCGGGAGTAGGGGAGACCCAGTACTTC. This translates into CASSRSGVGETQYF.

This clonotype was counted only a few times. This rearrangement joins TRBV4-3 to TRBJ2-2; TRBD2 might be the D (7 bases). V was shortened by 0 bases and J by 7 bases, with 12 bases between the two germline ends. This CDR3 region has 15 residues. From germline, CDR1 is LGHNA and CDR2 YSLEER. The CDR3 DNA reads TGCGCCAGCAGCCAAGATGCGGGGGCTAGCGGGGAGCTGTTTTTT. This encodes CASSQDAGASGELFF.

This clonotype was seen a handful of times. The rearrangement joins TRBV4-3 to TRBJ1-6; TRBD1 matches at 8 bases. The V gene end was trimmed by 2 bases and the J gene end by 6 bases; junction bases not matched to a gene: 6. Looked up from germline, CDR1 is LGHNA and CDR2 is YSLEER. The CDR3 sequence is 16 residues long. CDR3 in DNA: TGCGCCAGCAGCCAACTGGACAGGGTCGCTAATTCACCCCTCCACTTT. This gives the protein CASSQLDRVANSPLHF.

V gene TRBV21-1 combines with J gene TRBJ1-3; TRBD1 was called by the table and not checked on the DNA. TRBV21-1 is an annotated pseudogene. This CDR3 is 15 amino acids long. CDR3 nucleotides: TGTGCCAGCACCAAGACAGGAAACTCTGGAAACACCATATATTTT. Translation gives CASTKTGNSGNTIYF.

The chain couples TRBV15 to TRBJ2-7, with D possibly being TRBD1 (6 bases). There are 17 residues in the CDR3. The V and J ends lost 0 bases and 3 bases respectively, with 18 bases between them. Germline lookup yields CDR1 LNHNV and CDR2 YYDKDF (reference sequence). Here the CDR3 reads CATSRESGLTGNYEQYF. The CDR3 DNA is TGTGCCACCAGCAGAGAGAGTGGGTTAACAGGGAACTACGAGCAGTACTTC.

This clonotype was seen only a few times. The V gene is TRBV7-2, the J gene TRBJ2-5, with D unclear. Germline CDR1 SGHTA, CDR2 FQGNSA. V lost 1 base, J lost 7 bases, and 7 bases lay in between. The CDR3 length is 12 residues. The CDR3 loop is CASSLEVGTQYF. CDR3 nucleotides: TGTGCCAGCAGCTTAGAAGTGGGGACCCAGTACTTC.

This clonotype was found a few times. V and J are TRBV28 and TRBJ1-2, with TRBD1 identical over 12 bases. This CDR3 region has 15 residues. Germline V CDR1 and CDR2: MDHEN, SYDVKM. J lost 7 bases, V lost 8 bases, and 11 bases had no gene match. In nucleotides, the CDR3 is TGTGCCAGCCGATATTCCCGGGACAGGGGGCTTGGCTACACCTTC. Translation: CASRYSRDRGLGYTF.

The rearrangement links TRBV9 to TRBJ2-2, with no clear D. CDR1 is SGDLS and CDR2 is YYNGEE in the germline V gene. Trimming stripped 3 bases from V and 0 bases from J, with 9 bases between. The CDR3 contains 15 residues. The CDR3: CASSAFSPNTGELFF. As DNA, the CDR3 is TGTGCCAGCAGCGCCTTCAGCCCGAACACCGGGGAGCTGTTTTTT.

This chain connects TRBV11-1 to TRBJ2-2, with 7 positions matching TRBD1. The V and J ends lost 0 bases and 4 bases, in that order; junction bases with no gene match: 5. Per the germline V gene, CDR1 is SGHAT and CDR2 is FQDESV (reference sequence). The length of the CDR3 is 16 residues. The CDR3, as DNA: TGTGCCAGCAGCTTAGCTAGGGGGCGCTCCACCGGGGAGCTGTTTTTT. Translation gives CASSLARGRSTGELFF.

The sample holds a few counts of this clonotype. This rearrangement joins TRBV7-9 to TRBJ2-1; D not certain. Germline V gives CDR1 SEHNR, CDR2 FQNEAQ (reference sequence). V was trimmed by 3 bases and J by 3 bases, leaving 6 bases between them. The CDR3 covers 13 residues. CDR3 loop: CASSFYYYNEQFF. CDR3 bases: TGTGCCAGCAGCTTTTACTACTACAATGAGCAGTTCTTC.

The chain has TRBV10-3 and TRBJ2-7; 7 nucleotides align to TRBD2. The CDR3 is 15 residues long. V lost 5 bases to trimming and J lost 4 bases; unmatched junction nucleotides: 11. Germline V gives CDR1 ENHRY, CDR2 SYGVKD. The CDR3 loop reads CAISPTQGGPYEQYF. For the CDR3, the DNA is TGTGCCATCAGTCCCACCCAGGGAGGGCCTTACGAGCAGTACTTC.

This clonotype appeared a few times. V and J are TRBV4-3 and TRBJ1-2; 9 bases are shared with TRBD1. This CDR3 is built from 15 residues. Germline V CDR1 and CDR2: LGHNA, YSLEER. V shed 0 bases and J 7 bases; nucleotides not matched to a gene: 6. The DNA for the CDR3 is TGCGCCAGCAGCCAAGATTTGGCGGGACAGGGTGGCTACACCTTC. Encoded protein: CASSQDLAGQGGYTF.

The rearrangement links TRBV29-1 to TRBJ2-5; D is perhaps TRBD1 (5 bases). Between the trimmed V and J ends, which lost 5 bases and 4 bases, there was a span of 11 bases. The CDR3 runs to 12 residues. The germline CDR1 and CDR2 sequences are SQVTM and ANQGSEA. The CDR3 bases are TGCAGCGTTAAGGGGTCGGGAGAGACCCAGTACTTC. It encodes CSVKGSGETQYF.